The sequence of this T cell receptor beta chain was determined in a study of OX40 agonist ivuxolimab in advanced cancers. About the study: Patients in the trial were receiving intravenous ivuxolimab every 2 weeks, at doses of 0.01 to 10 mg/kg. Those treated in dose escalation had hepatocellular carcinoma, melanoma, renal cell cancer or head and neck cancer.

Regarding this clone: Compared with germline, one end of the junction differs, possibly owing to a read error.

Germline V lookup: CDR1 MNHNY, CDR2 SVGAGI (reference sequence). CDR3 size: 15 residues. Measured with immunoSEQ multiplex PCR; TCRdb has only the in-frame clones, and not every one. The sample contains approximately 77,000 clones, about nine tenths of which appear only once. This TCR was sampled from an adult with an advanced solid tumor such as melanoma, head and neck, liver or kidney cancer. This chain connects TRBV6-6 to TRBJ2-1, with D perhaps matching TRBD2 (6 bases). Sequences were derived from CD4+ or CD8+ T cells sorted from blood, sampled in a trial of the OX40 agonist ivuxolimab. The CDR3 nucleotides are TGTGCCAGCAGTTACTCGCGGGACCCCTACACTGAGCAGTTCTTC. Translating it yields CASSYSRDPYTEQFF.